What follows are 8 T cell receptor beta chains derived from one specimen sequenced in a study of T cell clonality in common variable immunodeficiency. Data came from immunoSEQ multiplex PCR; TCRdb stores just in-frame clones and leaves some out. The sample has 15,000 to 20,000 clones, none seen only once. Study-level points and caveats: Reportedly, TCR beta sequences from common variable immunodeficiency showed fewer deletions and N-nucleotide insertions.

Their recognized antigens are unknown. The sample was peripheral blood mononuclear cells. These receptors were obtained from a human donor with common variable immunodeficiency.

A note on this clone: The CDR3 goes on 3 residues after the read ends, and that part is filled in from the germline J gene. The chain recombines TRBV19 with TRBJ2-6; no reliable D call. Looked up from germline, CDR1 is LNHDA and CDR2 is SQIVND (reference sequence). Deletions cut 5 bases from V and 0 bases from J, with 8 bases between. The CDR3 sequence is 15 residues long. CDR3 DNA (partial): TGTGCCAGTAGTCAAGTGGCCTCTGGGGCCAACGTC. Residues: CASSQVASGANV. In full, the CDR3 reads CASSQVASGANVLTF.

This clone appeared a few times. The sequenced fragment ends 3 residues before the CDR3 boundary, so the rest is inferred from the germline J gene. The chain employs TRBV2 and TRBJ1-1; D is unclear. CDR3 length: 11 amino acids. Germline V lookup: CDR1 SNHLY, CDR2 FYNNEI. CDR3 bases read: TGTGCCAGCAGTGATGGGCGATCA. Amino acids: CASSDGRS. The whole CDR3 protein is CASSDGRSAFF.

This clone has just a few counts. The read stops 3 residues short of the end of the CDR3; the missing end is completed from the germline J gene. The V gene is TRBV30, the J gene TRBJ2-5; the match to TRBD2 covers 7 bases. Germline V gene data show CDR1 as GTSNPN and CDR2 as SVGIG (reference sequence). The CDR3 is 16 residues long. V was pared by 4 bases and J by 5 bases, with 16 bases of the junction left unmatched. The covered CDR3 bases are TGTGCCTGGATGGCGGATTCGACTAGCTCCTGCGAGACC. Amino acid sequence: CAWMADSTSSCET. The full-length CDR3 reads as CAWMADSTSSCETQYF.

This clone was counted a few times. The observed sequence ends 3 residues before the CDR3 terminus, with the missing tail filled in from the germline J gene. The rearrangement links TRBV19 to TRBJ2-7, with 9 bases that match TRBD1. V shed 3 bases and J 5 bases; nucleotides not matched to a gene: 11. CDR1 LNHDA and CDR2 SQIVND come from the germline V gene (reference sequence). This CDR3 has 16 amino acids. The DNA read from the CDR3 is TGTGCCAGTAGTATTTCGTGGGACAGGGAATTTGACGAG. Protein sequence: CASSISWDREFDE. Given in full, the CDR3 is CASSISWDREFDEQYF.

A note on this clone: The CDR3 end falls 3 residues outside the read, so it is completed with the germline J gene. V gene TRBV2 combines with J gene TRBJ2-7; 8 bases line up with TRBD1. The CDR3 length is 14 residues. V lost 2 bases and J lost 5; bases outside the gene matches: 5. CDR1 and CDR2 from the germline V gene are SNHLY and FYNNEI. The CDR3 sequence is CASSERDRLNEQYF. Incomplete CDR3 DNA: TGTGCCAGCAGTGAACGGGACAGGCTCAACGAG.

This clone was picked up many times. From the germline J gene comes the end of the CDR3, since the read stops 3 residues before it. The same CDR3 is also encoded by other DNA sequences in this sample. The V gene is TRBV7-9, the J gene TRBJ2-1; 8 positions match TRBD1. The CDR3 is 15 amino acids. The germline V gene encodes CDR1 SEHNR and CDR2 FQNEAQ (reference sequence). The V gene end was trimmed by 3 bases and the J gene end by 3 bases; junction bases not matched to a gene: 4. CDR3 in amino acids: CASSFGQGGYNEQFF. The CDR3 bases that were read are TGTGCCAGCAGCTTCGGACAGGGTGGCTACAATGAG.

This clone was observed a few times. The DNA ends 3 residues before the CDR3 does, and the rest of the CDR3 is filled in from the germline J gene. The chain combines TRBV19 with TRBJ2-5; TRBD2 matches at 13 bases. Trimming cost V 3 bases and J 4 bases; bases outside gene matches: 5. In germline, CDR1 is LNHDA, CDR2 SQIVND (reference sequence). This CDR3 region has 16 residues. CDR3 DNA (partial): TGTGCCAGTAGTATCAGGACTAGCGGGAGCGGAGAGACC. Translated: CASSIRTSGSGET. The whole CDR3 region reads CASSIRTSGSGETQYF.

The sequenced part of the CDR3 DNA is TGTGCCAGCAGCCTAGGGGCCGGAGCTAACTATGGC. Translated: CASSLGAGANYG. The entire CDR3 protein is CASSLGAGANYGYTF. The chain employs TRBV7-2 and TRBJ1-2; a weak D match, TRBD1 (5 bases). From the germline J gene comes the end of the CDR3, since the read stops 3 residues before it. Trimming cost V 5 bases and J 0 bases, with 13 bases left between them. The CDR3 covers 15 residues. Germline values: CDR1 SGHTA, CDR2 FQGNSA.